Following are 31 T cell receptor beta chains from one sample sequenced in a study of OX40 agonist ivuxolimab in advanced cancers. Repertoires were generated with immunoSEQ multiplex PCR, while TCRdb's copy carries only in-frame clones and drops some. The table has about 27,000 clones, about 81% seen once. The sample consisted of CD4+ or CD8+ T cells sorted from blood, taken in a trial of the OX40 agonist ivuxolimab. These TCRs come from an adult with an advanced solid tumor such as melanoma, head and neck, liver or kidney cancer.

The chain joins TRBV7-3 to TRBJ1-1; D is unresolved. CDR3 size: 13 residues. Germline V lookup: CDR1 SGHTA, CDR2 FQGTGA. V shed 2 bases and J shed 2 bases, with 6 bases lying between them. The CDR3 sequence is CASSLQTNTEAFF. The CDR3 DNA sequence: TGTGCCAGCAGCTTACAGACTAACACTGAAGCTTTCTTT.

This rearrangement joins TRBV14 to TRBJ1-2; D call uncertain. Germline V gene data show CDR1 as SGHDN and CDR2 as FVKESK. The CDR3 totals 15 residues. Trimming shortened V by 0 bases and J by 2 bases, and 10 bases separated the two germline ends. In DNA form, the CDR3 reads TGTGCCAGCAGCCAAGAATACAACATGAACTATGGCTACACCTTC. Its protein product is CASSQEYNMNYGYTF.

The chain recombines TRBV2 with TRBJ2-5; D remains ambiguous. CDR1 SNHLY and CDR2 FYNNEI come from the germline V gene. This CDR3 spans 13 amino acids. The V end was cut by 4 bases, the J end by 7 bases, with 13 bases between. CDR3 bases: TGTGCCAGCAGTGTCAAGCCTGCAGGGACCCAGTACTTC. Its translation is CASSVKPAGTQYF. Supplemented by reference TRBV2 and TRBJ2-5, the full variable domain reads EPEVTQTPSHQVTQMGQEVILRCVPISNHLYFYWYRQILGQKVEFLVSFYNNEISEKSEIFDDQFSVERPDGSNFTLKIRSTKLEDSAMYFCASSVKPAGTQYFGPGTRLLVL.

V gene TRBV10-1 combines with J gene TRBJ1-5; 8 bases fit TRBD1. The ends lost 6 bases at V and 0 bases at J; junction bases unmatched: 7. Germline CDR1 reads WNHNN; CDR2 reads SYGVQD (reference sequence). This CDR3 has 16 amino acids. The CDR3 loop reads CASSADRGNSNQPQHF. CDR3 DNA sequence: TGCGCCAGCAGCGCTGACAGGGGCAATAGCAATCAGCCCCAGCATTTT.

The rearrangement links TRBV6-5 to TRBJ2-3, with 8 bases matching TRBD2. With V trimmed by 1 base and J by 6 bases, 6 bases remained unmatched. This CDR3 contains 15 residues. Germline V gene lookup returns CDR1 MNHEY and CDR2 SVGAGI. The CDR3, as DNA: TGTGCCAGCAGTTACTGGCGGGGGGCCACCGATACGCAGTATTTT. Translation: CASSYWRGATDTQYF.

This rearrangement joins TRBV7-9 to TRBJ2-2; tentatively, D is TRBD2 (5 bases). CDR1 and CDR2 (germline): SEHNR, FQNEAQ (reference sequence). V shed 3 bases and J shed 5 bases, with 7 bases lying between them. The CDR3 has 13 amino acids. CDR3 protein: CASSFGVTGELFF. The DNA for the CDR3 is TGTGCCAGCAGCTTCGGGGTGACCGGGGAGCTGTTTTTT.

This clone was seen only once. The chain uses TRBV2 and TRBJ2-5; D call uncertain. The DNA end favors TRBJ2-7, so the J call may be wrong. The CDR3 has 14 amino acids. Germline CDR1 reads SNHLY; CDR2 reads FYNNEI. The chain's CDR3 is CASSEVGSQYEQYF. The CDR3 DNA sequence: TGTGCCAGCAGTGAAGTGGGGTCCCAATACGAGCAGTACTTC.

CDR3 loop: CATQGQGNEKLFF. CDR3 coding DNA: TGTGCCACTCAGGGACAGGGGAATGAAAAACTGTTTTTT. The chain links TRBV27 to TRBJ1-4; TRBD1 agrees at 10 bases. This CDR3 contains 13 residues. V lost 10 bases to trimming and J lost 5 bases; unmatched junction nucleotides: 4. CDR1 and CDR2 (germline): MNHEY, SMNVEV (reference sequence).

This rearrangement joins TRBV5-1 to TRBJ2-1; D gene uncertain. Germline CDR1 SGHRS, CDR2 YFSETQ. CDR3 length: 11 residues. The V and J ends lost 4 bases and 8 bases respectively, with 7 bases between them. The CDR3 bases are TGCGCCAGCAGCCCCCCTCATGAGCAGTTCTTC. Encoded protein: CASSPPHEQFF.

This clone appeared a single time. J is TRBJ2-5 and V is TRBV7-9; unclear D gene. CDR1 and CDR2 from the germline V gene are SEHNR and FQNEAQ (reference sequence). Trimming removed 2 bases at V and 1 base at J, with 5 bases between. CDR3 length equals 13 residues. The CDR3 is CASSLRFQETQYF. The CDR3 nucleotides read TGTGCCAGCAGCTTACGCTTCCAAGAGACCCAGTACTTC.

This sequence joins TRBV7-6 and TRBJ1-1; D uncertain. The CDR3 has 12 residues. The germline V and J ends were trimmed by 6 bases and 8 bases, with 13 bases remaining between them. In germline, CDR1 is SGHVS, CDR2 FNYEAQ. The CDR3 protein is CASRHRSAEAFF. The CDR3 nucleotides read TGTGCCAGCAGGCATCGCTCGGCGGAAGCTTTCTTT.

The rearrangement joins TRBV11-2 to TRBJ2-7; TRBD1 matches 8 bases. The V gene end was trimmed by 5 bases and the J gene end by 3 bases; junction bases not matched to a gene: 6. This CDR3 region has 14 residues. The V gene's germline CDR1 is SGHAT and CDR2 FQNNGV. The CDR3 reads CASSLGQGRYEQYF. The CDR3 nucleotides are TGTGCCAGCAGCCTCGGACAGGGCCGCTACGAGCAGTACTTC.

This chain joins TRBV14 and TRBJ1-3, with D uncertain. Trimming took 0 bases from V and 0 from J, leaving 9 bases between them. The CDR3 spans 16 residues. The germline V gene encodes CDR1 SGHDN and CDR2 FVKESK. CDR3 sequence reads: CASSQEGYHSGNTIYF. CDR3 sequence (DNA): TGTGCCAGCAGCCAAGAGGGGTATCACTCTGGAAACACCATATATTTT.

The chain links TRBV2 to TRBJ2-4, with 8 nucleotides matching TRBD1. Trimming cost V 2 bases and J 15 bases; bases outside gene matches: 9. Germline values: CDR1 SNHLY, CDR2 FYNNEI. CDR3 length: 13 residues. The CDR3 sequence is CASSELARDRRYF. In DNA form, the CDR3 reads TGTGCCAGCAGTGAATTGGCGCGGGACAGGAGGTACTTC.

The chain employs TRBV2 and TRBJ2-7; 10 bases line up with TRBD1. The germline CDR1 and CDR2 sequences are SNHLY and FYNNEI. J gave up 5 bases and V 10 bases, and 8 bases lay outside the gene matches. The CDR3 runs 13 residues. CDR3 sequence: CATFRDRGNEQYF. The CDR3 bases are TGTGCCACCTTCCGGGACAGGGGCAACGAGCAGTACTTC.

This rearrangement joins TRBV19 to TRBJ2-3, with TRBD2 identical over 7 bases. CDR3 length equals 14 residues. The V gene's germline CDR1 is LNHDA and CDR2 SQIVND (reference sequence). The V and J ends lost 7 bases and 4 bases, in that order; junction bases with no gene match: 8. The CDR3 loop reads CASTMGGTADTQYF. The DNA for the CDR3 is TGTGCCAGTACTATGGGGGGGACGGCAGATACGCAGTATTTT.

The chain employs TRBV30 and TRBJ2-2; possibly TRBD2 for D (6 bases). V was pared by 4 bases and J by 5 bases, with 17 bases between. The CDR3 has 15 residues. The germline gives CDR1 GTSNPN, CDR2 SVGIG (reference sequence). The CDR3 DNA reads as TGTGCCTGGAAAACGGCGGGACTTGAGACCGGGGAGCTGTTTTTT. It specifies CAWKTAGLETGELFF.

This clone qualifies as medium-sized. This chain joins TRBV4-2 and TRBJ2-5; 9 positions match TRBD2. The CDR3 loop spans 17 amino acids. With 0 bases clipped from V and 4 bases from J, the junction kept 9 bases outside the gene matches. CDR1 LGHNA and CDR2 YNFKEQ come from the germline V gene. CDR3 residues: CASSQEGAGGSAETQYF. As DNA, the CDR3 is TGTGCCAGCAGCCAAGAGGGAGCGGGAGGCAGTGCAGAGACCCAGTACTTC.

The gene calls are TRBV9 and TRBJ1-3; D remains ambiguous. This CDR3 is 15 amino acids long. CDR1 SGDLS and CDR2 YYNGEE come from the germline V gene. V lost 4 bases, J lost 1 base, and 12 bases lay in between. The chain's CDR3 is CASSPLWCSGNTIYF. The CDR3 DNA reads TGTGCCAGCAGCCCCCTCTGGTGTTCTGGAAACACCATATATTTT.

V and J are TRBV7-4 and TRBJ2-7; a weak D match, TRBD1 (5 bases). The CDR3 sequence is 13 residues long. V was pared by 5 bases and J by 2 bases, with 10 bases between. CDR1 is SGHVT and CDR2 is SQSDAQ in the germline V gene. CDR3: CASSRTGPYEQYF. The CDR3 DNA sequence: TGTGCCAGCAGCCGAACAGGCCCCTACGAGCAGTACTTC.

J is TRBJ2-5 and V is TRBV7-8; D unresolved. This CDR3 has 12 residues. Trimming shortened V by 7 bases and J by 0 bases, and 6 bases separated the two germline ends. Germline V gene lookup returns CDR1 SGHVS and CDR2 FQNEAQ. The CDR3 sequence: CASILNQETQYF. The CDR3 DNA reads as TGTGCCAGCATTCTGAACCAAGAGACCCAGTACTTC.

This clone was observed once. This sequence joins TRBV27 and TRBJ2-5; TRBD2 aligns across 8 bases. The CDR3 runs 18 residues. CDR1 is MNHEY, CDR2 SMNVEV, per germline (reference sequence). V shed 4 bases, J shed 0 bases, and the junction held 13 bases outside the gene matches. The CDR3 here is CASSSLVAGPHYQETQYF. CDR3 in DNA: TGTGCCAGCAGTTCCCTGGTAGCGGGACCCCACTACCAAGAGACCCAGTACTTC.

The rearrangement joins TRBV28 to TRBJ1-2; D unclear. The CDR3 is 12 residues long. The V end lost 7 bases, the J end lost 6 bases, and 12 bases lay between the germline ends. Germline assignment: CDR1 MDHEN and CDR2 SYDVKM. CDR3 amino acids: CASNGVNNGYTF. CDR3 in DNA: TGTGCCAGCAATGGAGTAAATAATGGCTACACCTTC.

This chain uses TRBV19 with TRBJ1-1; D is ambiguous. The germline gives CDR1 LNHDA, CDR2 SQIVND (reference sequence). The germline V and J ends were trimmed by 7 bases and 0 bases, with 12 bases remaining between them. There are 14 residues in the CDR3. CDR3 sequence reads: CASIRSEMNTEAFF. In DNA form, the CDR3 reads TGTGCCAGTATTCGCTCAGAAATGAACACTGAAGCTTTCTTT. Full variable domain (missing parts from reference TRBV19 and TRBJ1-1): DGGITQSPKYLFRKEGQNVTLSCEQNLNHDAMYWYRQDPGQGLRLIYYSQIVNDFQKGDIAEGYSVSREKKESFPLTVTSAQKNPTAFYLCASIRSEMNTEAFFGQGTRLTVV.

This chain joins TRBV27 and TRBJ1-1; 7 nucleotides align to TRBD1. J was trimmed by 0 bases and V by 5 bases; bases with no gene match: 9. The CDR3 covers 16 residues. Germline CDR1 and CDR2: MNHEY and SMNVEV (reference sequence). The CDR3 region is CASSPTTGAVNTEAFF. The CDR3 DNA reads TGTGCCAGCAGTCCGACCACAGGGGCGGTGAACACTGAAGCTTTCTTT.

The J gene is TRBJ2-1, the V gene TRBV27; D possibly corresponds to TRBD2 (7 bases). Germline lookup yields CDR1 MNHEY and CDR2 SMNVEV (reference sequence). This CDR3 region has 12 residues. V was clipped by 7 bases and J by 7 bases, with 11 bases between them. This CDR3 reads CASKEGGNEQFF. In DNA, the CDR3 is TGTGCCAGCAAGGAGGGGGGGAATGAGCAGTTCTTC.

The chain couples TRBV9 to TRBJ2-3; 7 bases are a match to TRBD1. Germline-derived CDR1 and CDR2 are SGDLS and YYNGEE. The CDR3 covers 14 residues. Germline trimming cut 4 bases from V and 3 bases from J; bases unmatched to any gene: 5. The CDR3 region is CASSPQGETDTQYF. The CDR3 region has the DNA TGTGCCAGCAGCCCTCAGGGGGAGACAGATACGCAGTATTTT.

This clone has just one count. The CDR3 region is CASTSGAGLAHEQYF. The CDR3 DNA is TGTGCCAGCACTTCTGGGGCGGGACTAGCACACGAGCAGTACTTC. The chain joins TRBV9 to TRBJ2-7, with 9 bases that match TRBD2. The ends lost 6 bases at V and 5 bases at J; junction bases unmatched: 12. The germline V gene has CDR1 SGDLS and CDR2 YYNGEE. The CDR3 covers 15 residues.

The CDR3 here is CASSFWTSGVTYNEQFF. The CDR3 DNA reads as TGTGCCAGTAGTTTCTGGACTAGCGGGGTGACCTACAATGAGCAGTTCTTC. The chain is built from TRBV19 and TRBJ2-1; 12 bases align to TRBD2. J was trimmed by 2 bases and V by 5 bases; bases with no gene match: 7. CDR1 is LNHDA, CDR2 SQIVND, per germline (reference sequence). CDR3 length: 17 amino acids. The full variable domain, rest sourced from reference TRBV19 and TRBJ2-1, is DGGITQSPKYLFRKEGQNVTLSCEQNLNHDAMYWYRQDPGQGLRLIYYSQIVNDFQKGDIAEGYSVSREKKESFPLTVTSAQKNPTAFYLCASSFWTSGVTYNEQFFGPGTRLTVL.

CDR3 sequence: CSVGRGSGANVLTF. CDR3 DNA: TGCAGCGTTGGGAGGGGATCCGGGGCCAACGTCCTGACTTTC. The gene calls are TRBV29-1 and TRBJ2-6, with D possibly matching TRBD2 (6 bases). The ends were cut back, 4 bases at V and 4 bases at J, with 11 bases in the middle. Germline V gene lookup returns CDR1 SQVTM and CDR2 ANQGSEA. This CDR3 is built from 14 residues.

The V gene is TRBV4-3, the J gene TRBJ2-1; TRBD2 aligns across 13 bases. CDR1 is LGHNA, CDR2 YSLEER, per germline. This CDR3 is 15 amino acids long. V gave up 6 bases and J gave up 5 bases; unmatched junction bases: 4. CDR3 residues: CASRPGLAGNNEQFF. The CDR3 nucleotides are TGCGCCAGCAGACCGGGACTAGCGGGGAACAATGAGCAGTTCTTC.